A single sample is the source of the 13 T cell receptor beta chains below, sequenced in a study of regulatory T cells in long-lasting Graves disease listed by TCRdb under 2021. Libraries came from multiplex PCR. Sequencing was performed on an Illumina HiSeq 4000. CDR3 regions were amplified by Arm-PCR with iRepertoire HTBI primers to construct TCR beta libraries. Using fastp at Q25 and MiXCR, TCRdb reprocessed the public reads and kept productive beta chains. Every entry covers one CDR3 protein and lists the most common genes and DNA from its rows. The table for this sample lists 300,000 to 500,000 distinct CDR3 sequences; more than 20% of them were counted only once. Together, the top ten hold less than 25% of the sample. This specimen's time point label, interpreted: persistent/refractory GD, antithyroid drugs over 5 years with positive TRAb. RNA was extracted from PBMCs in TRIzol for both TCR sequencing and RNA sequencing.

The specimen was peripheral blood mononuclear cells (PBMCs), collected when the disease was refractory, from a patient treated with antithyroid drugs. The receptors here all came from a female donor with Graves disease.

This clonotype was counted between two and nine times. This could be a read error, since a much larger clone is one nucleotide away. This sequence joins TRBV28 and TRBJ1-4; 9 bases are shared with TRBD1. CDR1 and CDR2 from the germline V gene are MDHEN and SYDVKM. This CDR3 has 14 amino acids. The CDR3 DNA reads TGTGTCAGCAGACCGACAGGGGGACGGGAAAAACTGTTTTTT. Residues: CVSRPTGGREKLFF.

This clonotype was seen a few times. The chain joins TRBV10-1 to TRBJ2-2; a weak D match, TRBD2 (5 bases). Trimming removed 5 bases from V and 13 bases from J, with 14 bases in between. The CDR3 runs to 12 residues. Looked up from germline, CDR1 is WNHNN and CDR2 is SYGVQD (reference sequence). The CDR3 nucleotides read TGCGCCAGCAGTTCGGACTTAGTGGGGCTGTTTTTT. As protein: CASSSDLVGLFF.

The table lists this clonotype with many counts. V and J are TRBV2 and TRBJ2-7; weak D call: TRBD2 (5 bases). CDR3 length equals 12 residues. CDR1 and CDR2 from the germline V gene are SNHLY and FYNNEI. V lost 8 bases and J 3 bases, leaving 11 bases between the germline ends. The CDR3 loop reads CASRYGDYEQYF. The CDR3 region has the DNA TGTGCCAGCCGATACGGGGACTACGAGCAGTACTTC.

Of note for this clonotype: Sequence at one end of the junction differs from germline and may be a read error. J is TRBJ2-7 and V is TRBV7-8, with 8 positions matching TRBD2. The germline CDR1 and CDR2 sequences are SGHVS and FQNEAQ. The CDR3 contains 14 residues. The CDR3 reads CASSLGRAGREQHF. CDR3 nucleotides: TGTGCCAGCAGCTTAGGACGGGCCGGGAGGGAGCAGCACTTC.

This clonotype has more than one count but fewer than ten. The J gene is TRBJ2-5, the V gene TRBV10-3; 8 bases align to TRBD2. From germline, CDR1 is ENHRY and CDR2 SYGVKD. The CDR3 runs to 13 residues. After removal of 7 bases from V and 5 bases from J, the junction contained 6 bases not matched to a gene. CDR3 DNA sequence: TGTGCCATCACTCAAGGACTAGCCGAGACCCAGTACTTC. This gives the protein CAITQGLAETQYF.

In its sample, this clonotype was seen a few times. This sequence joins TRBV6-2 or TRBV6-3 and TRBJ2-7, with 11 bases aligning to TRBD2. Germline-derived CDR1 and CDR2 are MNHEY and SVGEGT. This CDR3 has 16 residues. The junction had 8 bases not matched to a gene; V was cut back by 5 bases and J by 2 bases. The CDR3 sequence: CASSPKGLAVTYEQYF. As DNA, the CDR3 is TGTGCCAGCAGTCCCAAGGGACTAGCGGTAACCTACGAGCAGTACTTC.

This chain uses TRBV19 with TRBJ1-1; D uncertain. This CDR3 comprises 13 residues. The germline V gene encodes CDR1 LNHDA and CDR2 SQIVND (reference sequence). Trimming removed 8 bases from V and 2 bases from J, with 12 bases in between. As DNA, the CDR3 is TGTGCCAGTGGCAAGAGCCTAAACACTGAAGCTTTCTTT. As protein: CASGKSLNTEAFF.

In this sample, this clonotype turned up a few times. The chain has TRBV13 and TRBJ2-5, with 9 bases that match TRBD1. The CDR3 consists of 18 residues. Germline lookup yields CDR1 PRHDT and CDR2 FYEKMQ (reference sequence). Trimming at V came to 3 bases and at J to 4 bases, leaving 15 bases not matched to a gene. CDR3 nucleotides: TGTGCCAGCAGCTTTACAGATAGAGGACAGGGGAAGGGAGAGACCCAGTACTTC. This codes for CASSFTDRGQGKGETQYF.

The genes are TRBV14 and TRBJ1-3; D gene uncertain. The CDR3 has 17 residues. V was clipped by 1 base and J by 0 bases, with 13 bases between them. Germline CDR1 SGHDN, CDR2 FVKESK. The CDR3 nucleotides are TGTGCCAGCAGCCAAGCGGTAGGACGTGGCTCTGGAAACACCATATATTTT. Its translation is CASSQAVGRGSGNTIYF.

This clonotype was seen many times. The genes are TRBV7-2 and TRBJ2-5, with TRBD2 matching 11 bases. This CDR3 is built from 21 residues. The germline CDR1 and CDR2 sequences are SGHTA and FQGNSA. Trimming took 3 bases from V and 3 from J; bases not matched to a gene: 21. The CDR3 bases are TGTGCCAGCAGCTTCGCCAAACCCTTTATAGCGGGAGGGCCGGAGAAAGAGACCCAGTACTTC. Residues: CASSFAKPFIAGGPEKETQYF.

Of note for this clonotype: This may stem from a read error, because a much larger clone lies one nucleotide away. This sequence joins TRBV20-1 and TRBJ1-2, with D tentatively TRBD1 (5 bases). V lost 6 bases and J lost 4, with 15 bases in between. This CDR3 region has 13 residues. Germline V gene lookup returns CDR1 DFQATT and CDR2 SNEGSKA (reference sequence). CDR3 DNA: TGCAGTGCCCCCCCCGCCAGGGCCTATGGCTACACCTTC. This codes for CSAPPARAYGYTF.

This chain joins TRBV7-3 and TRBJ2-3; D assignment may be TRBD1 or TRBD2 (5 bases each). V gave up 5 bases and J gave up 7 bases, with 16 bases separating them. CDR3 length equals 14 residues. Germline CDR1 SGHTA, CDR2 FQGTGA. The CDR3 nucleotides read TGTGCCAGCAGCCCTACGGGGACCCCGCATACGCAGTATTTT. It encodes CASSPTGTPHTQYF.

This clonotype was counted ten times or more. CDR3 DNA sequence: TGTGCCAGCAGTTACGGAGGCACAGGGGATGAAGCTTTCTTT. Protein sequence: CASSYGGTGDEAFF. The chain couples TRBV6-5 to TRBJ1-1, with 7 nucleotides matching TRBD1. This CDR3 has 14 residues. The V and J ends lost 2 bases and 7 bases, in that order; junction bases with no gene match: 7. CDR1 and CDR2 (germline): MNHEY, SVGAGI.